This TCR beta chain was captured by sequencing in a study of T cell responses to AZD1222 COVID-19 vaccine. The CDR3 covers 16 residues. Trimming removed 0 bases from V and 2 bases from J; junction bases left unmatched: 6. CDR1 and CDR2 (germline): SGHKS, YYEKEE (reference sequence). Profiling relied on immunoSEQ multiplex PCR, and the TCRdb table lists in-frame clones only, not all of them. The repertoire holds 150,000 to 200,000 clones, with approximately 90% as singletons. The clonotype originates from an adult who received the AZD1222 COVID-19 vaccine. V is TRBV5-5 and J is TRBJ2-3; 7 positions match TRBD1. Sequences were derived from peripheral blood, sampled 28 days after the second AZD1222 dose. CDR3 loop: CASSLGRGPVTDTQYF. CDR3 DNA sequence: TGTGCCAGCAGCTTGGGTAGGGGGCCGGTCACAGATACGCAGTATTTT.